This TCR beta chain originates from a study of shared clonotypes between healthy human individuals. Study-level findings and limits: Sequencing depth was expected to affect clonotype sharing among donors.

The data were produced by immunoSEQ multiplex PCR, yet TCRdb's version contains in-frame clones alone and is incomplete. This table holds approximately 2,200,000 clones, roughly 91% found once. CD8 cells classed as naive were CD45RO-negative and positively selected for CCR7, excluding terminally differentiated effector memory CD45RA+ cells. This clone was seen just once. What it binds is not known. The germline gives CDR1 WSHSY, CDR2 SAAADI. Trimming took 4 bases from V and 5 from J; bases not matched to a gene: 5. There are 14 residues in the CDR3. Sequencing was carried out using naive CD8+ T cells from PBMCs. The receptor's source is a man aged 18 to 30 in good health. Some clones in this sample may be carry-over from other donors' samples. The chain combines TRBV10-2 with TRBJ2-7; the match to TRBD2 covers 10 bases. In DNA form, the CDR3 reads TGCGCCAGCAGTGTTAGCGGGAGGACAAACGAGCAGTACTTC. It encodes CASSVSGRTNEQYF.